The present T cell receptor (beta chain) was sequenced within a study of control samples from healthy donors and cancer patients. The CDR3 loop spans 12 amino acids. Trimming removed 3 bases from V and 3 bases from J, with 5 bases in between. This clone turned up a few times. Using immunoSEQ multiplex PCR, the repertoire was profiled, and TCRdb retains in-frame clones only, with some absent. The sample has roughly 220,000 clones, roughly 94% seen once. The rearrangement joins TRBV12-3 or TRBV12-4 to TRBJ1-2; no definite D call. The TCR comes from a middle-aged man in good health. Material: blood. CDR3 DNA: TGTGCCAGCAGTTTCGGGGACTATGGCTACACCTTC. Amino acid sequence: CASSFGDYGYTF.